This T cell receptor (beta chain) was documented in a study of blood T cell repertoires in COVID-19. This clone was seen a handful of times. The germline CDR1 and CDR2 sequences are SGHTA and FQGNSA. CDR3 length: 13 residues. The V gene lost 2 bases and the J gene lost 8 bases, with 10 bases spanning the gap. Some clones are missing from TCRdb's copy, which holds only in-frame ones; the method was immunoSEQ multiplex PCR. This table has 100,000 or so clones, 65% to 85% appearing once. The sample taken for sequencing was peripheral blood. The chain recombines TRBV7-2 with TRBJ1-3; D is perhaps TRBD1 (5 bases). The sequence came from a man aged 65 to 85 with active or convalescent COVID-19. CDR3 in DNA: TGTGCCAGCAGCTTAAATTCGGGGGACACCATATATTTT. Translation: CASSLNSGDTIYF.